The rows below give T cell receptor beta chains drawn from one sample of a study of T cell responses to AZD1222 COVID-19 vaccine. The repertoire was sequenced with immunoSEQ multiplex PCR; TCRdb's copy has only in-frame clones and lacks some. The repertoire has 100,000 to 150,000 clones, 70% to 90% of them found once; the top ten carry 20% to 25%. This material consisted of peripheral blood, taken on day 0 of AZD1222 vaccination. The receptors derive from an adult in good health. Each CDR3 is given with its conserved first and last residue. A D gene is named only where the DNA matches it firmly. Expanded clones get a size class; other rows say once, few or many, or leave the size out.

v_call,d_call,cdr3_length,j_call,clone_size,cdr3_aa,cdr3_nt
TRBV14,NA,14,TRBJ1-2,NA,CASSQVGVGGGYTF,TGTGCCAGCAGCCAAGTAGGTGTCGGGGGCGGCTACACCTTC
TRBV7-3,NA,14,TRBJ1-4,NA,CASSFSTVNEKLFF,TGTGCCAGCAGCTTTTCGACAGTTAATGAAAAACTGTTTTTT
TRBV7-3,TRBD1,15,TRBJ1-1,NA,CASSSSGTVNTEAFF,TGTGCCAGCAGCTCTTCCGGGACAGTGAACACTGAAGCTTTCTTT
TRBV18,NA,18,TRBJ2-2,NA,CASSLGDLGIRGGGELFF,TGTGCCAGCTCACTAGGGGACCTCGGGATCCGCGGCGGCGGGGAGCTGTTTTTT
TRBV18,NA,15,TRBJ2-7,few,CASSPVTSQAGEQYF,TGTGCCAGCTCACCAGTCACAAGCCAAGCAGGGGAGCAGTACTTC
TRBV19,TRBD1,14,TRBJ1-5,NA,CASKPDRGNQPQHF,TGTGCCAGTAAGCCGGACAGGGGCAATCAGCCCCAGCATTTT
TRBV6-5,NA,14,TRBJ2-7,NA,CASSKSRQGYEQYF,TGTGCCAGCAGCAAAAGCCGTCAAGGCTACGAGCAGTACTTC
TRBV6-2/TRBV6-3,NA,13,TRBJ1-2,NA,CASSLILASGYTF,TGTGCCAGCAGTCTAATACTCGCGAGTGGCTACACCTTC
TRBV19,NA,14,TRBJ1-3,NA,CASSAPISGNTIYF,TGTGCCAGTAGTGCGCCGATTTCTGGAAACACCATATATTTT
TRBV5-1,NA,16,TRBJ1-3,NA,CASSSSHGTTGNTIYF,TGCGCCAGCAGCTCATCACACGGAACCACGGGGAACACCATATATTTT
TRBV7-6,TRBD1,16,TRBJ1-1,NA,CASSPDPGQRNTEAFF,TGTGCCAGCAGCCCTGATCCGGGACAGCGCAACACTGAAGCTTTCTTT
TRBV9,NA,16,TRBJ1-6,NA,CASSVGGGVYNSPLHF,TGTGCCAGCAGCGTAGGGGGGGGAGTGTATAATTCACCCCTCCACTTT
TRBV30,NA,14,TRBJ1-2,NA,CAWTKTGYNYGYTF,TGTGCCTGGACCAAAACAGGGTACAACTATGGCTACACCTTC
TRBV6-2/TRBV6-3,NA,16,TRBJ1-5,NA,CASSYSRGRNNQPQHF,TGTGCCAGCAGTTACTCGAGAGGACGGAACAATCAGCCCCAGCATTTT
TRBV6-5,NA,13,TRBJ2-3,NA,CASRKAGADTQYF,TGTGCCAGCCGGAAGGCCGGCGCAGATACGCAGTATTTT